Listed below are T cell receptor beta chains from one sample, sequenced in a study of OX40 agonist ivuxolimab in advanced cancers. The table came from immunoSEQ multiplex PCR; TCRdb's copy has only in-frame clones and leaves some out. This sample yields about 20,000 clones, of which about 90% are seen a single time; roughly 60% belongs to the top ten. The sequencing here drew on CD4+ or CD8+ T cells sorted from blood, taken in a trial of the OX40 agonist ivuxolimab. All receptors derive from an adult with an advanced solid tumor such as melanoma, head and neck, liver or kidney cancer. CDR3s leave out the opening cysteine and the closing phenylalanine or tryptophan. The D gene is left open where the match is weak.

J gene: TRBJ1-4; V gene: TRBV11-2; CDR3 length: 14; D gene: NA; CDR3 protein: ASSDITQGAGEKLF
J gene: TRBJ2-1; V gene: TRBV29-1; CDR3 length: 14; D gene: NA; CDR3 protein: SVDAYRDYSYNEQF
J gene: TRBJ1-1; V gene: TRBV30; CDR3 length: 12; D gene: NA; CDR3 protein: AWSVNIRNTEAF
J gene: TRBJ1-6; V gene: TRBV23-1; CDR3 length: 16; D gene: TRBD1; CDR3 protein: ASSPTGTGGSWNSPLH
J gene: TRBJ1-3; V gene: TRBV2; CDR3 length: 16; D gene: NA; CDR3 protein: ASNRDLEGGRLGNTIY
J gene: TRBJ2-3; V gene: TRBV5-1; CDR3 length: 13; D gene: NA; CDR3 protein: ASSPRTQFTDTQY
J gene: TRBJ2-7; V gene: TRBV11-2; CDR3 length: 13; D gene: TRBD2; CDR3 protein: ASSLPLAGVYEQY
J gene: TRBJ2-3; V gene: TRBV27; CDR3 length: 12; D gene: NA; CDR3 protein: ASSPGTDTGTQY
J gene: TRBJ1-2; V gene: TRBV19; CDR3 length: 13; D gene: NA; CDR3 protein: ASKVLGSANYGYT
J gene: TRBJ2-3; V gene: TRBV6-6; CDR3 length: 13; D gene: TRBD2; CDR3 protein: ASSDSGGEADTQY
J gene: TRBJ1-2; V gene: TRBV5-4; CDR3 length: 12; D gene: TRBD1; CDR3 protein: ASSPTAGGLGYT
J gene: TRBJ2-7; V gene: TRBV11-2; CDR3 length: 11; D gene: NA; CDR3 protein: ASSLGSGREQY
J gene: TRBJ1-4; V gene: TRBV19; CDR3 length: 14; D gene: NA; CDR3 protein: ASTPIAGTTNEKLF
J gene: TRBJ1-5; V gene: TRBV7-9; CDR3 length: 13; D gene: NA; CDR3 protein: ASSLRDGSNQPQH
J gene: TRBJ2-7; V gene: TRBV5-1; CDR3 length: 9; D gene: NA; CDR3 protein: ASSLGYEQY
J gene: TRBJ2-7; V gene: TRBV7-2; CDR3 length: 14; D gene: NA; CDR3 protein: ASSLKGVGSSYEQY
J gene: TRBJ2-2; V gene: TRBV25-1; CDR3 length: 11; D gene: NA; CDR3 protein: ASRQGRAGELF
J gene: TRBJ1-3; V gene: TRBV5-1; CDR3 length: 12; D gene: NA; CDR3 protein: ASSLRPSGNTIY
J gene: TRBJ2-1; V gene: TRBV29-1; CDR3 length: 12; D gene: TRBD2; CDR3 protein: SDRRGGLENEQF
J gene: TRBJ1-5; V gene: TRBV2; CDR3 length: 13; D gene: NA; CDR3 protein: ASSEMGAGYQPQH
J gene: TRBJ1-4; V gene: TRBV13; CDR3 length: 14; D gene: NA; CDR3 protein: ASSPTSGGANEKLF
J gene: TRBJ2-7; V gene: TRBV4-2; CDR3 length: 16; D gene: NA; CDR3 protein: ASSQEARVAGPSYEQY
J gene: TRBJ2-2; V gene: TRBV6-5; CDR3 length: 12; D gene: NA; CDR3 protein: ASSYQGGTGELF
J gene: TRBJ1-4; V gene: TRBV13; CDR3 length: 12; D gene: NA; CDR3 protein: ASSLRGLGEKLF
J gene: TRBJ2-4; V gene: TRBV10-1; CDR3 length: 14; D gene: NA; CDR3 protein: ASSETPDGTKNIQY
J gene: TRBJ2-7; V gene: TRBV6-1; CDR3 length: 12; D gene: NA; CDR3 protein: ASSVAGSSYEQY
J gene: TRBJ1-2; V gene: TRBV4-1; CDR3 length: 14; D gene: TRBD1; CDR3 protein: ASSQELLQGVYGYT
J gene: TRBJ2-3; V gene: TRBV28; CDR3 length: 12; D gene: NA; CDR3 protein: ASSLRDRVDTQY
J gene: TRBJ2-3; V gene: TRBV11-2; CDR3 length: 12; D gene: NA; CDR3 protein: ASQGLGYTDTQY
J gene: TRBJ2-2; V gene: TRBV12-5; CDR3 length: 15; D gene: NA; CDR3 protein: ASGLPLHGGSTGELF
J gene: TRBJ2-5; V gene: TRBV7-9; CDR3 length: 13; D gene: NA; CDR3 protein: ASSSTGTPLEGQY
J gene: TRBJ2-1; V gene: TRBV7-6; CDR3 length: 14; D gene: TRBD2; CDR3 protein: ASSSQVGGYYNEQF
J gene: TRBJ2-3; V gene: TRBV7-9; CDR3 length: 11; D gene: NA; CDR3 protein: ASSFPSTDTQY
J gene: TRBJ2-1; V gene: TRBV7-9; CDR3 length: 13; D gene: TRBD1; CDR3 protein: ASSLETGGLNEQF
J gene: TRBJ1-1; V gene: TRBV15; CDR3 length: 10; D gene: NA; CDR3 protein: ATSSGLTEAF
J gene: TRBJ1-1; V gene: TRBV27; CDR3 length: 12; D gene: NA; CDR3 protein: ASSLGSLNTEAF
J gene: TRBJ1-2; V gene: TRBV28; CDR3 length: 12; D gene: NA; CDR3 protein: ASYDGDPIYGYT
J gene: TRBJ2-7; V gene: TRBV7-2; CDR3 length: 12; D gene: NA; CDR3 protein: ASSLEAGNHEQY
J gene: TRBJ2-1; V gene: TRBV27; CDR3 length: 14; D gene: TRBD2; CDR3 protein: ASSQILGLVDDEQF
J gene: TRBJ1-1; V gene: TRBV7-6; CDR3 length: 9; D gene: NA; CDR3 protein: ASRTNTEAF